The clone carrying this T cell receptor beta chain appeared a few times. These data are taken from a study of blood T cell repertoires in COVID-19. As for the study in general: From T cells, B-cell-depleted T cells, or PBMCs came the material, which was cDNA or gDNA.

As processed by the authors: Using reference gene primer amplification, nucleated cell counts were estimated. Produced via immunoSEQ multiplex PCR; TCRdb's table is partial and in-frame only. Clone size and the V and J calls come from that table; the DNA yielded D and trimming. The sample gives roughly 30,000 clones, around 90% of which show up once; roughly 7.7% is in the top ten. The germline CDR1 and CDR2 sequences are SNHLY and FYNNEI. The trim removed 8 bases at V and 4 bases at J, leaving 6 bases unmatched. The CDR3 is 14 amino acids. This clonotype was obtained from a man in his 60s with COVID-19, enrolled during active disease. Sequencing used peripheral blood. The chain has TRBV2 and TRBJ2-5, with 11 bases that match TRBD1. This chain's CDR3 is CASRPDRGRETQYF. The CDR3 DNA reads as TGTGCCAGCCGACCGGACAGGGGGCGAGAGACCCAGTACTTC.